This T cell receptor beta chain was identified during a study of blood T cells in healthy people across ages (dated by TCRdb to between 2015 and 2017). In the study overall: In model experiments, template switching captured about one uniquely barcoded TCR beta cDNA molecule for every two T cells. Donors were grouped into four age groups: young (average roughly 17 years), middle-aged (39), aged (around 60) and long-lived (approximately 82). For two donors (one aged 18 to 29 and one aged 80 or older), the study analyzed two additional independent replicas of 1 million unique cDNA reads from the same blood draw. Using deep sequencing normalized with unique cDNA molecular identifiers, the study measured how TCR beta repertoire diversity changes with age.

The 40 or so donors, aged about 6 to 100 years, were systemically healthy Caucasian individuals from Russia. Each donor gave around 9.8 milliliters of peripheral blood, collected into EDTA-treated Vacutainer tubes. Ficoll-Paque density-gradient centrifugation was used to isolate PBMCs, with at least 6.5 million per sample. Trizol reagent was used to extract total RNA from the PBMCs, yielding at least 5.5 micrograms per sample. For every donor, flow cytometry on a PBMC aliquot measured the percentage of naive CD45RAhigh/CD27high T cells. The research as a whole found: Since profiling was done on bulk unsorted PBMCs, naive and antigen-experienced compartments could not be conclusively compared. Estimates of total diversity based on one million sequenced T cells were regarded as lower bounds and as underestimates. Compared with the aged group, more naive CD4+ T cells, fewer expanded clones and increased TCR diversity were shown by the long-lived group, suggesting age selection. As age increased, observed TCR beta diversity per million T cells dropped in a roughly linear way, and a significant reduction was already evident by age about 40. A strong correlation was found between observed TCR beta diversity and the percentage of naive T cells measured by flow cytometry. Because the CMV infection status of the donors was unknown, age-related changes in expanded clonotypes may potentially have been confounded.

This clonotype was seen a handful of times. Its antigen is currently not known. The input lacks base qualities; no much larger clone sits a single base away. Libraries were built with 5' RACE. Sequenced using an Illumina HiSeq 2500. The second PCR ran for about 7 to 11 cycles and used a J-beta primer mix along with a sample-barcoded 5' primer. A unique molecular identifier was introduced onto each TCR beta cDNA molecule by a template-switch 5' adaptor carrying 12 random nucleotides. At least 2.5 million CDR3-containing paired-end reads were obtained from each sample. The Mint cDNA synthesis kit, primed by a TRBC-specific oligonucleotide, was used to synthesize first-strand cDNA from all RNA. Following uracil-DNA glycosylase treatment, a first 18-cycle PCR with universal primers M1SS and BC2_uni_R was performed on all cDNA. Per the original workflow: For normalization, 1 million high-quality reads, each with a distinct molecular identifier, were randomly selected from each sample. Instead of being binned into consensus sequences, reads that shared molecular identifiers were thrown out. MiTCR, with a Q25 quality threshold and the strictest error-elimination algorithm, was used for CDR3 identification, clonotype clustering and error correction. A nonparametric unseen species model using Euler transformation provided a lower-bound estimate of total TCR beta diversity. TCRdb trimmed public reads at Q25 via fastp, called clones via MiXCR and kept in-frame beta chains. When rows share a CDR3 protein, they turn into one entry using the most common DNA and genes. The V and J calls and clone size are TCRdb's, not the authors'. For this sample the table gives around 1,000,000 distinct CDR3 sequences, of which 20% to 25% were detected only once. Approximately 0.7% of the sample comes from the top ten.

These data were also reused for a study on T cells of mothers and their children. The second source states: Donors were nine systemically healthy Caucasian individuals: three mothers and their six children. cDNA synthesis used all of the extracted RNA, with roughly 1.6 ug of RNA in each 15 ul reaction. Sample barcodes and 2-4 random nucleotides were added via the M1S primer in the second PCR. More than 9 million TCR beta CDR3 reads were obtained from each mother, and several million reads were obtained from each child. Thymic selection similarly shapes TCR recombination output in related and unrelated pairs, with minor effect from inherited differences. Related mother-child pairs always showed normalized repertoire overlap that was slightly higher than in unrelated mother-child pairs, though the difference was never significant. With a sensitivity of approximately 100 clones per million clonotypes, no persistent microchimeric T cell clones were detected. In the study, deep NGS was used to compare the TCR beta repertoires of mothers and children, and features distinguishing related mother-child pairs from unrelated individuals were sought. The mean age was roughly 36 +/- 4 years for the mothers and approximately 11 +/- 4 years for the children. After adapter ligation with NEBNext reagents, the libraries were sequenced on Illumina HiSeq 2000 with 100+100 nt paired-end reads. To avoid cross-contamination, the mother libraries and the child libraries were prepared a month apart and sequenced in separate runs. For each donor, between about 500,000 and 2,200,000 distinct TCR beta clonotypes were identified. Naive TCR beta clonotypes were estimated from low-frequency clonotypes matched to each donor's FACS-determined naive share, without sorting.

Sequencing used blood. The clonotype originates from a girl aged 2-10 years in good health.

The nucleotides read TGCAGCGTTGAAGATCCGAGGCTAGCGGGAGACGGAGAGACCCAGTACTTC. This translates into CSVEDPRLAGDGETQYF. This chain joins TRBV29-1 to TRBJ2-5; the central 10 bases match TRBD2. CDR1 SQVTM and CDR2 ANQGSEA were looked up in the germline V gene. Compared with germline, V lacks 0 bases and J lacks 4 bases; bases without a gene match: 11. The CDR3 holds 17 amino acids from the cysteine to the phenylalanine. This entry keeps only the CDR3 DNA: 51 bases, framed from base 1.